These 28 T cell receptor beta chains originate from one sample sequenced in a study of cytomegalovirus exposure and HLA in healthy donors. Sequencing used immunoSEQ multiplex PCR; TCRdb keeps in-frame clones, though not all of them. The sample includes 200,000 to 250,000 clones, 87% of them seen just once. Material for sequencing was PBMCs. Source of these receptors: a man between 18 and 35 years old in good health and CMV-seronegative.

This chain connects TRBV15 to TRBJ1-5, with a tentative D call TRBD1 (5 bases). Trimming shortened V by 1 base and J by 5 bases, and 9 bases separated the two germline ends. The germline V gene encodes CDR1 LNHNV and CDR2 YYDKDF (reference sequence). This CDR3 region has 14 residues. The CDR3 sequence is CATSRGREHQPQHF. The CDR3 DNA reads TGTGCCACCAGCAGAGGCAGGGAACATCAGCCCCAGCATTTT.

The chain is built from TRBV27 and TRBJ2-7; TRBD2 matches at 12 bases. J lost 1 base, V lost 5 bases, and 3 bases had no gene match. Germline V lookup: CDR1 MNHEY, CDR2 SMNVEV (reference sequence). The CDR3 is 15 residues long. In DNA, the CDR3 is TGTGCCAGCAGTCCACTAGCGGGGGGTTCCTACGAGCAGTACTTC. Translation gives CASSPLAGGSYEQYF.

This chain uses TRBV11-2 with TRBJ2-7; TRBD2 matches 12 bases. Germline trimming cut 5 bases from V and 2 bases from J; bases unmatched to any gene: 7. CDR3 length: 16 amino acids. From germline, CDR1 is SGHAT and CDR2 FQNNGV. This CDR3 reads CASSPTSGRLPYEQYF. CDR3 nucleotides: TGTGCCAGCAGCCCAACTAGCGGGAGGCTTCCCTACGAGCAGTACTTC. The complete variable domain, with remaining parts taken from reference TRBV11-2 and TRBJ2-7, reads EAGVAQSPRYKIIEKRQSVAFWCNPISGHATLYWYQQILGQGPKLLIQFQNNGVVDDSQLPKDRFSAERLKGVDSTLKIQPAKLEDSAVYLCASSPTSGRLPYEQYFGPGTRLTVT.

The chain carries TRBV7-9 and TRBJ1-1; weak D call: TRBD1 (6 bases). CDR3 size: 14 residues. The V end lost 6 bases, the J end lost 1 base, and 12 bases lay between the germline ends. Germline V gene sequence: CDR1 SEHNR, CDR2 FQNEAQ (reference sequence). The CDR3 region is CASSYRDQNTEAFF. The CDR3 DNA reads TGTGCCAGCAGTTACAGGGACCAGAACACTGAAGCTTTCTTT. Using reference TRBV7-9 and TRBJ1-1 for the parts outside the CDR3, the full variable domain is DTGVSQNPRHKITKRGQNVTFRCDPISEHNRLYWYRQTLGQGPEFLTYFQNEAQLEKSRLLSDRFSAERPKGSFSTLEIQRTEQGDSAMYLCASSYRDQNTEAFFGQGTRLTVV.

This clone was counted a single time. This sequence joins TRBV2 and TRBJ1-4; D is perhaps TRBD1 (5 bases). The CDR3 spans 15 residues. The germline CDR1 and CDR2 sequences are SNHLY and FYNNEI. With 6 bases removed from V and 7 bases from J, the gap between germline ends came to 18 bases. CDR3 in DNA: TGTGCCAGCAGACGAGATGCGGGGACGGGTGAAAAACTGTTTTTT. This codes for CASRRDAGTGEKLFF.

This clone occurred once. The gene calls are TRBV5-5 and TRBJ1-1; D possibly corresponds to TRBD1 (6 bases). Trimming took off 5 bases at V and 0 bases at J, with 14 bases between the two ends. Germline V gene sequence: CDR1 SGHKS, CDR2 YYEKEE (reference sequence). CDR3 length equals 15 residues. The CDR3, as DNA: TGTGCCAGCAGTAACTCTGGGGGCCTGAACACTGAAGCTTTCTTT. Translation: CASSNSGGLNTEAFF.

This clone showed up many times. The V gene is TRBV27, the J gene TRBJ1-4; D unresolved. Per germline, CDR1 MNHEY and CDR2 SMNVEV (reference sequence). V lost 6 bases, J lost 5 bases, and 10 bases lay in between. This CDR3 region has 13 residues. CDR3 in DNA: TGTGCCAGCAGAGGGAGACGAAATGAAAAACTGTTTTTT. Amino acids: CASRGRRNEKLFF.

This chain uses TRBV10-3 with TRBJ2-7; D is unclear. Germline CDR1 reads ENHRY; CDR2 reads SYGVKD. The ends were cut back, 9 bases at V and 0 bases at J, with 9 bases in the middle. The CDR3 sequence is 12 residues long. The CDR3 sequence: CAIGRSSYEQYF. For the CDR3, the DNA is TGTGCCATTGGCAGGTCCTCCTACGAGCAGTACTTC.

The rearrangement uses TRBV10-1 and TRBJ2-2; D might be TRBD1 (5 bases). The V and J ends lost 6 bases and 2 bases respectively, with 10 bases between them. This CDR3 spans 14 amino acids. Germline CDR1 and CDR2: WNHNN and SYGVQD (reference sequence). The CDR3 region has the DNA TGCGCCAGCAGGAAAACAGGAAACACCGGGGAGCTGTTTTTT. It codes for CASRKTGNTGELFF.

J is TRBJ1-1 and V is TRBV4-3, with 7 bases aligning to TRBD1. Trimming cost V 1 base and J 6 bases; bases outside gene matches: 5. The length of the CDR3 is 14 residues. Germline CDR1 LGHNA, CDR2 YSLEER. DNA of the CDR3: TGCGCCAGCAGCCAAGCGGACAGGAATGCTGAAGCTTTCTTT. Its translation: CASSQADRNAEAFF.

CDR3 DNA: TGCGCCAGCAGCTATTCAGGGGAGTTGAACACTGAAGCTTTCTTT. Its protein is CASSYSGELNTEAFF. This chain connects TRBV4-3 to TRBJ1-1; D is possibly TRBD1 (6 bases). This CDR3 comprises 15 residues. V was cut by 5 bases and J by 0 bases, with 13 bases left in between. Germline V gene lookup returns CDR1 LGHNA and CDR2 YSLEER.

This chain links TRBV14 with TRBJ2-1; TRBD2 agrees at 12 bases. The junction had 1 base not matched to a gene; V was cut back by 0 bases and J by 7 bases. Looked up from germline, CDR1 is SGHDN and CDR2 is FVKESK. The CDR3 is 15 amino acids. CDR3 amino acids: CASSQEGLAGNEQFF. In DNA, the CDR3 is TGTGCCAGCAGCCAAGAAGGACTAGCGGGGAATGAGCAGTTCTTC.

The chain employs TRBV2 and TRBJ1-2; a possible D gene is TRBD1 (5 bases). Trimming removed 7 bases at V and 2 bases at J, with 14 bases between. This CDR3 is 14 amino acids long. CDR1 and CDR2 (germline): SNHLY, FYNNEI. CDR3 nucleotide sequence: TGTGCCAGCACACGGGGGAGTTCCAACTATGGCTACACCTTC. Amino acid sequence: CASTRGSSNYGYTF.

This chain links TRBV19 with TRBJ2-1; a possible D gene is TRBD1 (5 bases). V lost 5 bases, J lost 5 bases, and 7 bases lay in between. CDR1 LNHDA and CDR2 SQIVND come from the germline V gene (reference sequence). The CDR3 totals 12 residues. The CDR3 DNA reads TGTGCCAGTAGTGCACAGGACAATGAGCAGTTCTTC. Translation gives CASSAQDNEQFF.

This clone was detected once. V and J are TRBV15 and TRBJ2-1; weak D call: TRBD2 (6 bases). The germline CDR1 and CDR2 sequences are LNHNV and YYDKDF (reference sequence). V lost 0 bases, J lost 0 bases, and 12 bases lay in between. The CDR3 runs 17 residues. CDR3 sequence: CATSREVRGTSYNEQFF. DNA for the CDR3: TGTGCCACCAGCAGAGAAGTGCGGGGAACCTCCTACAATGAGCAGTTCTTC.

This chain joins TRBV18 and TRBJ2-1; 12 bases match TRBD2. Germline CDR1 reads KGHSH; CDR2 reads LQKENI. V was pared by 6 bases and J by 5 bases, with 5 bases of the junction left unmatched. This CDR3 contains 15 residues. The CDR3 sequence is CASSGGLAGNNEQFF. For the CDR3, the DNA is TGTGCCAGCTCCGGAGGACTAGCGGGAAACAATGAGCAGTTCTTC.

This sequence joins TRBV19 and TRBJ1-2, with 7 positions matching TRBD1. With V trimmed by 6 bases and J by 8 bases, 12 bases remained unmatched. The CDR3 has 14 amino acids. Germline V lookup: CDR1 LNHDA, CDR2 SQIVND (reference sequence). In DNA form, the CDR3 reads TGTGCCAGTAGACGCGAGGACAGGTCCGTCGGCTACACCTTC. It yields the protein CASRREDRSVGYTF.

V and J are TRBV27 and TRBJ2-2, with D unresolved. Trimming cost V 5 bases and J 1 base, with 5 bases left between them. The V gene's germline CDR1 is MNHEY and CDR2 SMNVEV (reference sequence). The CDR3 is made up of 13 amino acids. DNA of the CDR3: TGTGCCAGCAGTCACAGGAACACCGGGGAGCTGTTTTTT. Amino acid sequence: CASSHRNTGELFF.

This chain connects TRBV4-1 to TRBJ1-2; a weak D match, TRBD1 (5 bases). The CDR3 runs to 14 residues. Germline V CDR1 and CDR2: MGHRA, YSYEKL. V dropped 2 bases and J dropped 7 bases, with 14 bases sitting between them. CDR3 in amino acids: CASSQSLQGSGYTF. DNA for the CDR3: TGCGCCAGCAGCCAAAGCCTGCAGGGATCTGGCTACACCTTC.

The V call is TRBV6-4, the J call TRBJ2-6; 8 positions agree with TRBD2. CDR1 and CDR2 (germline): MRHNA, SNTAGT. The CDR3 runs to 16 residues. Trimming cost V 8 bases and J 2 bases; bases outside gene matches: 8. CDR3 DNA: TGTGCCAGCCATCCTTCGGGGGGGACTGGGGCCAACGTCCTGACTTTC. As protein: CASHPSGGTGANVLTF.

The chain employs TRBV19 and TRBJ1-1; maybe TRBD1 (5 bases). Germline values: CDR1 LNHDA, CDR2 SQIVND (reference sequence). Trimming took 4 bases from V and 4 from J, leaving 16 bases between them. CDR3 length: 15 amino acids. Here the CDR3 reads CASSKGAGPTTEAFF. CDR3 DNA: TGTGCCAGTAGTAAAGGGGCCGGGCCGACCACTGAAGCTTTCTTT.

The gene calls are TRBV23-1 and TRBJ2-7, with a possible D match to TRBD2 (6 bases). TRBV23-1 is an ORF for which the function is uncertain. This CDR3 region has 16 residues. The V end was cut by 8 bases, the J end by 1 base, with 21 bases between. CDR3 in DNA: TGCGCCAGCCGTAGGTGGGGGGAGGACCCGTCCTACGAGCAGTACTTC. It translates to CASRRWGEDPSYEQYF.

This clone came up a few times. V is TRBV5-6 and J is TRBJ2-7; perhaps TRBD2 as D (6 bases). Germline CDR1 reads SGHDT; CDR2 reads YYEEEE. V lost 4 bases and J 4 bases, leaving 18 bases between the germline ends. This CDR3 has 15 amino acids. The CDR3 DNA is TGTGCCAGCAGCGGGGGGACGGCACTCGATTACGAGCAGTACTTC. Translating gives CASSGGTALDYEQYF.

The chain is built from TRBV15 and TRBJ2-5; the match to TRBD1 covers 10 bases. V shed 3 bases, J shed 5 bases, and the junction held 3 bases outside the gene matches. The CDR3 covers 14 residues. Germline loops: CDR1 LNHNV, CDR2 YYDKDF (reference sequence). CDR3 DNA sequence: TGTGCCACCAGCAGGACAGGGGGCTTCGAGACCCAGTACTTC. This encodes CATSRTGGFETQYF.

This chain connects TRBV11-2 to TRBJ2-7, with a weak D call TRBD1 (5 bases). CDR3 length: 14 residues. Germline V lookup: CDR1 SGHAT, CDR2 FQNNGV. The V and J ends lost 5 bases and 1 base respectively, with 12 bases between them. CDR3 DNA: TGTGCCAGCAGCCTTCAGGGCAGTTCCTACGAGCAGTACTTC. Translation gives CASSLQGSSYEQYF.

The CDR3 sequence: CASSPLRGMNTEAFF. For the CDR3, the DNA is TGCGCCAGCAGCCCCCTCAGGGGTATGAACACTGAAGCTTTCTTT. V and J are TRBV4-1 and TRBJ1-1; maybe TRBD1 (6 bases). The CDR3 runs 15 residues. With 4 bases removed from V and 0 bases from J, the gap between germline ends came to 12 bases. Germline assignment: CDR1 MGHRA and CDR2 YSYEKL.

The rearrangement uses TRBV29-1 and TRBJ2-3; perhaps TRBD2 as D (6 bases). Germline CDR1 SQVTM, CDR2 ANQGSEA. Trimming removed 1 base at V and 2 bases at J, with 10 bases between. The length of the CDR3 is 14 residues. The CDR3 protein is CSVEGGDYTDTQYF. CDR3 nucleotide sequence: TGCAGCGTTGAAGGCGGGGATTACACAGATACGCAGTATTTT.

This clone was picked up one time. This chain links TRBV18 with TRBJ1-5, with 11 bases that match TRBD1. Looked up from germline, CDR1 is KGHSH and CDR2 is LQKENI. The CDR3 spans 15 residues. J gave up 4 bases and V 6 bases, and 5 bases lay outside the gene matches. The CDR3 region has the DNA TGTGCCAGCTCCCCGGGGACAGGGGGGAATCAGCCCCAGCATTTT. Translated: CASSPGTGGNQPQHF.